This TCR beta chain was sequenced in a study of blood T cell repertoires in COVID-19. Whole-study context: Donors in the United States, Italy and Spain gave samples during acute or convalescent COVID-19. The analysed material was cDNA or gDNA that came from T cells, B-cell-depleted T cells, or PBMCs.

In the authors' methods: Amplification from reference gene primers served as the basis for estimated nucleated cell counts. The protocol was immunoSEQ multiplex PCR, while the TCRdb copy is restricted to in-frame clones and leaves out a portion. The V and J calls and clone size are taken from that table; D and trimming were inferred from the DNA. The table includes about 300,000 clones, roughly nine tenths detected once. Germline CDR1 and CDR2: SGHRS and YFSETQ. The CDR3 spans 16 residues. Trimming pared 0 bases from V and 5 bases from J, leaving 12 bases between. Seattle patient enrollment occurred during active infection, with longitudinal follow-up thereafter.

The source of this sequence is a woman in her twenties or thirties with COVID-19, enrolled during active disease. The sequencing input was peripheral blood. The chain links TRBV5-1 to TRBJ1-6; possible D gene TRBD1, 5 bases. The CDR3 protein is CASSLAPDINNSPLHF. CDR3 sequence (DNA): TGCGCCAGCAGCTTGGCCCCGGACATTAATAATTCACCCCTCCACTTT.